A selection of T cell receptor beta chains follows, all from one sample in a study of cytomegalovirus exposure and HLA in healthy donors. Profiling relied on immunoSEQ multiplex PCR, and the TCRdb table lists in-frame clones only, not all of them. The data hold roughly 100,000 clones, with under 85% observed a single time. Material: PBMCs. The receptors derive from a middle-aged man in good health and CMV-seronegative. Both conserved end residues are part of each CDR3. The D gene is left open where the match is weak. Not all rows give a size; the values are once, few, many and, for expanded clones, a class.

CDR3aa	CDR3nt	j_gene	v_gene	abundance	d_gene
CASSLDGQGIQPQHF	TGCGCCAGCAGCTTGGACGGACAGGGGATCCAGCCCCAGCATTTT	TRBJ1-5	TRBV5-1	NA	TRBD1
CASGIQGNPLHF	TGTGCCAGCGGCATACAGGGTAATCCCCTCCACTTT	TRBJ1-6	TRBV6-6	NA	NA
CASGLVLGQASYEQYF	TGTGCTAGTGGTTTGGTACTAGGGCAGGCGTCCTACGAGCAGTACTTC	TRBJ2-7	TRBV12-5	NA	NA
CASAPTPGSGNTIYF	TGTGCCAGCGCCCCAACCCCCGGCTCTGGAAACACCATATATTTT	TRBJ1-3	TRBV9	few	NA
CASSYSLRGQETQYF	TGTGCCAGCAGTTACTCGTTAAGGGGGCAAGAGACCCAGTACTTC	TRBJ2-5	TRBV6-5	once	NA
CASTTGLQPQHF	TGTGCCAGTACGACAGGGCTGCAGCCCCAGCATTTT	TRBJ1-5	TRBV19	NA	TRBD1
CASRGSGVGVTNEKLFF	TGTGCCAGCAGGGGATCAGGGGTGGGGGTAACTAATGAAAAACTGTTTTTT	TRBJ1-4	TRBV28	few	NA
CASSPGVGTEAFF	TGTGCCAGTAGTCCGGGGGTGGGCACTGAAGCTTTCTTT	TRBJ1-1	TRBV19	NA	NA
CASNLREGGHEQYF	TGTGCCAGCAACTTACGGGAAGGCGGCCACGAGCAGTACTTC	TRBJ2-7	TRBV6-5	NA	NA
CAWSVRGTGAGDTQYF	TGTGCCTGGAGTGTACGTGGCACAGGGGCGGGGGATACGCAGTATTTT	TRBJ2-3	TRBV30	NA	NA
CASSRITGTGYNEQFF	TGCGCCAGCAGCCGTATTACCGGGACAGGCTACAATGAGCAGTTCTTC	TRBJ2-1	TRBV4-3	NA	TRBD1
CASTMGLAGINEQFF	TGTGCCAGCACCATGGGACTAGCGGGAATCAATGAGCAGTTCTTC	TRBJ2-1	TRBV7-9	NA	TRBD2
CASNPDREQQPQHF	TGTGCCAGCAACCCTGACAGGGAACAACAGCCCCAGCATTTT	TRBJ1-5	TRBV28	once	TRBD1
CASSSTGGEDTGELFF	TGTGCCAGCAGCTCCACAGGGGGCGAGGACACCGGGGAGCTGTTTTTT	TRBJ2-2	TRBV5-4	NA	TRBD1
CASRSPRDTQYF	TGCGCCAGCAGGTCCCCTAGGGATACGCAGTATTTT	TRBJ2-3	TRBV4-1	NA	NA
CASSLEAGVRQPQHF	TGTGCCAGCAGCTTAGAGGCAGGGGTTCGACAGCCCCAGCATTTT	TRBJ1-5	TRBV7-2	few	NA
CASSKSNTWEAFF	TGTGCCAGCAGTAAAAGTAACACATGGGAAGCTTTCTTT	TRBJ1-1	TRBV27	NA	NA
CASSQDPASGVYEQYF	TGCGCCAGCAGCCAAGATCCCGCTAGCGGGGTGTACGAGCAGTACTTC	TRBJ2-7	TRBV4-1	NA	TRBD2
CASSRQGRRSTEAFF	TGTGCCAGCAGCAGACAGGGACGTAGAAGTACTGAAGCTTTCTTT	TRBJ1-1	TRBV6-5	few	TRBD1
CAAAVQEMGEQYF	TGTGCCGCCGCCGTACAGGAAATGGGCGAGCAGTACTTC	TRBJ2-7	TRBV6-5	once	NA
CASSSSGDTQYF	TGTGCCAGCAGTTCCTCAGGGGATACGCAGTATTTT	TRBJ2-3	TRBV27	NA	NA
CSVVGGQTYNEQFF	TGCAGCGTCGTGGGGGGACAGACTTACAATGAGCAGTTCTTC	TRBJ2-1	TRBV29-1	NA	NA